A selection of T cell receptor beta chains follows, all from one sample in a study of cytomegalovirus exposure and HLA in healthy donors. Profiled with immunoSEQ multiplex PCR; TCRdb holds only in-frame clones, not every one. The repertoire includes 85,000 to 130,000 clones, 75% to 80% of them detected once, and about 5.3% sits in the top ten. The sequencing input was PBMCs. Receptor source: a man in his fifties or sixties in good health and CMV-seropositive. Each CDR3 is given with its conserved first and last residue. Each record gives: CDR3 protein, CDR3 DNA, D gene, J gene, clone size, V gene. D genes are given only for firm matches. Not all rows give a size; the values are once, few, many and, for expanded clones, a class.

cdr3_aa: CASSLGGGASETQYF; cdr3_nt: TGTGCCAGCAGCTTAGGCGGGGGGGCCTCAGAGACCCAGTACTTC; d_call: TRBD2; j_call: TRBJ2-5; clone_size: NA; v_call: TRBV7-6
cdr3_aa: CAISDGAETQYF; cdr3_nt: TGTGCCATCAGTGATGGGGCCGAGACCCAGTACTTC; d_call: NA; j_call: TRBJ2-5; clone_size: NA; v_call: TRBV10-3
cdr3_aa: CASSLEAARGSTGELFF; cdr3_nt: TGTGCCAGCAGCTTGGAGGCCGCCCGGGGGTCCACCGGGGAGCTGTTTTTT; d_call: NA; j_call: TRBJ2-2; clone_size: NA; v_call: TRBV5-4
cdr3_aa: CASSAPDRVLYNEQFF; cdr3_nt: TGTGCCAGCAGCGCCCCGGACAGGGTCCTCTACAATGAGCAGTTCTTC; d_call: TRBD1; j_call: TRBJ2-1; clone_size: NA; v_call: TRBV7-2
cdr3_aa: CSSSLEQGAYYEQYF; cdr3_nt: TGTTCCAGCAGCTTAGAACAGGGGGCTTACTACGAGCAGTACTTC; d_call: TRBD1; j_call: TRBJ2-7; clone_size: NA; v_call: TRBV7-9
cdr3_aa: CAWSPILAGGTDTQYF; cdr3_nt: TGTGCCTGGAGTCCAATCTTAGCGGGGGGCACAGATACGCAGTATTTT; d_call: TRBD2; j_call: TRBJ2-3; clone_size: NA; v_call: TRBV30
cdr3_aa: CASREKRGANYNEQFF; cdr3_nt: TGTGCCAGCAGGGAGAAGCGGGGGGCAAACTACAATGAGCAGTTCTTC; d_call: TRBD2; j_call: TRBJ2-1; clone_size: NA; v_call: TRBV7-2
cdr3_aa: CASSFTGGYEPQHF; cdr3_nt: TGCGCCAGCAGCTTCACAGGGGGCTATGAGCCCCAGCATTTT; d_call: TRBD1; j_call: TRBJ1-5; clone_size: few; v_call: TRBV5-1
cdr3_aa: CASRPPGERGPTYEQYF; cdr3_nt: TGTGCCAGCAGGCCACCGGGGGAGCGGGGGCCGACCTACGAGCAGTACTTC; d_call: TRBD2; j_call: TRBJ2-7; clone_size: NA; v_call: TRBV7-4
cdr3_aa: CAISAGTNEKLFF; cdr3_nt: TGTGCCATCAGTGCAGGGACTAATGAAAAACTGTTTTTT; d_call: NA; j_call: TRBJ1-4; clone_size: NA; v_call: TRBV10-3
cdr3_aa: CASSGPNPGGLGTEAFF; cdr3_nt: TGCGCCAGCAGTGGGCCTAACCCGGGGGGATTAGGCACTGAAGCTTTCTTT; d_call: NA; j_call: TRBJ1-1; clone_size: NA; v_call: TRBV10-2
cdr3_aa: CASSKAGATDTQYF; cdr3_nt: TGCGCCAGCAGTAAGGCGGGGGCCACAGATACGCAGTATTTT; d_call: NA; j_call: TRBJ2-3; clone_size: NA; v_call: TRBV10-2
cdr3_aa: CASSQGSENIQYF; cdr3_nt: TGTGCCAGCAGTCAGGGATCCGAAAACATTCAGTACTTC; d_call: NA; j_call: TRBJ2-4; clone_size: NA; v_call: TRBV6-5
cdr3_aa: CASSVSADTQYF; cdr3_nt: TGTGCCAGCAGCGTAAGCGCAGATACGCAGTATTTT; d_call: NA; j_call: TRBJ2-3; clone_size: NA; v_call: TRBV9